One and the same sample provided the 11 T cell receptor beta chains below, sequenced in a study of naive and memory T cell subsets. An oligonucleotide containing a UMI was ligated to the 3' end of TCR cDNA. Amplification of ligated cDNA took four PCR rounds with SP2 and nested alpha and beta constant primers. MiXCR, run by TCRdb on the 5' RACE reads, gives a single entry per CDR3 protein. The data hold some 60,000 distinct CDR3 sequences, with under 10% observed a single time. These TCRs come from a female donor in good health.

This chain uses TRBV2 with TRBJ2-1; TRBD1 is a possible D gene (5 bases). Trimming took 4 bases from V and 4 from J, leaving 5 bases between them. This CDR3 contains 12 residues. CDR1 and CDR2 (germline): SNHLY, FYNNEI. The chain's CDR3 is CASSGQYNEQFF. CDR3 bases: TGTGCCAGCAGTGGACAGTACAATGAGCAGTTCTTC.

The table lists this clonotype with many counts. Here the CDR3 DNA reads TGCAGCGCCCTAGCGGGGGGGCGGTACAATGAGCAGTTCTTC. Amino acid sequence: CSALAGGRYNEQFF. The chain combines TRBV29-1 with TRBJ2-1; 12 bases agree with TRBD2. The CDR3 contains 14 residues. Trimming cost V 7 bases and J 4 bases; bases outside gene matches: 5. CDR1 is SQVTM, CDR2 ANQGSEA, per germline.

This clonotype was found a few times. The genes are TRBV7-3 and TRBJ2-2; no reliable D call. Germline V gene sequence: CDR1 SGHTA, CDR2 FQGTGA. This CDR3 contains 15 residues. The V and J ends lost 3 bases and 6 bases respectively, with 14 bases between them. The DNA for the CDR3 is TGTGCCAGCAGCTTGGATCGCAGCCGGTCCGGGGAGCTGTTTTTT. It translates to CASSLDRSRSGELFF.

In this sample, this clonotype turned up a few times. V is TRBV6-2 or TRBV6-3 and J is TRBJ2-2; possibly TRBD1 for D (6 bases). CDR1 is MNHEY, CDR2 SVGEGT, per germline. The CDR3 totals 15 residues. V dropped 2 bases and J dropped 2 bases, with 9 bases sitting between them. Here the CDR3 reads CASSYRQVNTGELFF. DNA for the CDR3: TGTGCCAGCAGTTACCGACAGGTCAACACCGGGGAGCTGTTTTTT.

This clonotype showed up just a few times. The V gene is TRBV28, the J gene TRBJ2-1; tentative D call: TRBD1 (6 bases). CDR1 MDHEN and CDR2 SYDVKM come from the germline V gene. The ends were cut back, 6 bases at V and 9 bases at J, with 12 bases in the middle. This CDR3 has 12 residues. The CDR3 loop is CASRYTGTEQFF. In nucleotides, the CDR3 is TGTGCCAGCAGATACACAGGGACTGAGCAGTTCTTC. The full variable domain, completed using reference TRBV28 and TRBJ2-1, is DVKVTQSSRYLVKRTGEKVFLECVQDMDHENMFWYRQDPGLGLRLIYFSYDVKMKEKGDIPEGYSVSREKKERFSLILESASTNQTSMYLCASRYTGTEQFFGPGTRLTVL.

There are a few counts of this clonotype. This chain connects TRBV5-1 to TRBJ2-6, with 7 bases lining up with TRBD1. V dropped 3 bases and J dropped 4; count of bases not matched to a gene: 7. Germline-derived CDR1 and CDR2 are SGHRS and YFSETQ. This CDR3 has 16 amino acids. As DNA, the CDR3 is TGCGCCAGCAGCTGGAAGACAGGGACCGGGGCCAACGTCCTGACTTTC. Protein sequence: CASSWKTGTGANVLTF.

CDR3 in amino acids: CASSPGLNPNYGYTF. The DNA of the CDR3 is TGTGCCAGCAGCCCTGGTCTCAACCCCAACTATGGCTACACCTTC. The J gene is TRBJ1-2, the V gene TRBV7-2; D gene uncertain. CDR1 and CDR2 (germline): SGHTA, FQGNSA. Trimming shortened V by 5 bases and J by 2 bases, and 15 bases separated the two germline ends. The CDR3 spans 15 residues.

This clonotype was counted at least ten times. The CDR3 DNA follows: TGCAGTGCTATCAAGACCGGGACAGCGAACACTGAAGCTTTCTTT. This codes for CSAIKTGTANTEAFF. This chain uses TRBV20-1 with TRBJ1-1; 7 nucleotides line up with TRBD1. This CDR3 is 15 amino acids long. Germline V lookup: CDR1 DFQATT, CDR2 SNEGSKA (reference sequence). Trimming cost V 4 bases and J 1 base; bases outside gene matches: 9.

This chain uses TRBV29-1 with TRBJ2-7; a weak D match, TRBD2 (6 bases). The CDR3 runs to 14 residues. Trimming cost V 1 base and J 3 bases, with 13 bases left between them. Germline V gives CDR1 SQVTM, CDR2 ANQGSEA. As DNA, the CDR3 is TGCAGCGTTGAAGGGGACTCCCAGTACTACGAGCAGTACTTC. Protein sequence: CSVEGDSQYYEQYF.

This clonotype came up many times. The chain joins TRBV16 to TRBJ2-3; D possibly corresponds to TRBD2 (5 bases). The germline V and J ends were trimmed by 4 bases and 2 bases, with 10 bases remaining between them. The CDR3 loop spans 14 amino acids. Germline-derived CDR1 and CDR2 are KGHSY and FQNENV. The CDR3 bases are TGTGCCAGCAGCCCGCTCGGGGACACAGATACGCAGTATTTT. Protein product: CASSPLGDTDTQYF.

This clonotype appeared a few times. The gene calls are TRBV27 and TRBJ2-1, with 9 nucleotides matching TRBD1. The CDR3 is 14 residues long. Unmatched junction bases numbered 7, after V lost 4 bases and J lost 9 bases. From germline, CDR1 is MNHEY and CDR2 SMNVEV (reference sequence). The CDR3 sequence is CASSSGQGSGEQFF. CDR3 DNA: TGTGCCAGCAGTTCGGGACAGGGAAGTGGTGAGCAGTTCTTC.